Shown below are 14 T cell receptor beta chains from a single sample sequenced in a study of a mutant IDH1 vaccine in newly diagnosed glioma. Some clones are missing from TCRdb's copy, which holds only in-frame ones; the method was immunoSEQ multiplex PCR. The sample includes 70,000 to 95,000 clones, about four fifths of them seen just once. Time point described: baseline, week 1 (first vaccination visit). Regarding treatment: pre-vaccination baseline after standard-of-care therapy. The sample was PBMCs, taken from a glioma patient treated with radiotherapy, temozolomide or both. The receptors shown here come from a man aged 35 to 55 with glioma. Some clones in this sample may be carry-over from other donors' samples.

The V call is TRBV10-3, the J call TRBJ1-1; the match to TRBD1 covers 11 bases. Trimming at V came to 7 bases and at J to 2 bases, leaving 9 bases not matched to a gene. Germline assignment: CDR1 ENHRY and CDR2 SYGVKD. The CDR3 runs 16 residues. The CDR3 nucleotides are TGTGCCATCAACACACGGGACAGGGGGACAAACACTGAAGCTTTCTTT. Its translation is CAINTRDRGTNTEAFF.

V and J are TRBV6-5 and TRBJ2-1; the D call may be TRBD1 or TRBD2 (6 bases each). In germline, CDR1 is MNHEY, CDR2 SVGAGI. The CDR3 is 15 residues long. Trimming took off 7 bases at V and 9 bases at J, with 22 bases between the two ends. In nucleotides, the CDR3 is TGTGCCAGCACCGGCCCATGGGGGGCGGCGGGTGAGCAGTTCTTC. This codes for CASTGPWGAAGEQFF.

The chain is built from TRBV30 and TRBJ1-2, with a possible D match to TRBD1 (5 bases). V was clipped by 3 bases and J by 2 bases, with 19 bases between them. Per germline, CDR1 GTSNPN and CDR2 SVGIG (reference sequence). CDR3 size: 16 residues. The CDR3 loop is CAWSPMVGRGNYGYTF. In nucleotides, the CDR3 is TGTGCCTGGAGCCCAATGGTGGGGCGAGGAAACTATGGCTACACCTTC.

This clone was counted once. The chain recombines TRBV6-5 with TRBJ1-2, with D perhaps matching TRBD1 (5 bases). Between the trimmed V and J ends, which lost 6 bases and 8 bases, there was a span of 19 bases. CDR1 and CDR2 from the germline V gene are MNHEY and SVGAGI. This CDR3 is built from 14 residues. The CDR3 DNA sequence: TGTGCCAGCAGCCAGGGACCCAGTATCTACGGCTACACCTTC. This sequence encodes CASSQGPSIYGYTF.

The chain joins TRBV29-1 to TRBJ2-1, with D uncertain. V dropped 7 bases and J dropped 3 bases, with 16 bases sitting between them. CDR3 size: 14 residues. The germline V gene encodes CDR1 SQVTM and CDR2 ANQGSEA. The CDR3: CSARPAGFYNEQFF. CDR3 DNA: TGCAGCGCAAGGCCAGCTGGGTTCTACAATGAGCAGTTCTTC.

This clone is a singleton in its sample. The CDR3 region has the DNA TGTGCCTGGAGCCTAAACAGGGGGTGGAATTCACCCCTCCACTTT. Its translation: CAWSLNRGWNSPLHF. The chain uses TRBV30 and TRBJ1-6; TRBD1 agrees at 8 bases. The CDR3 has 15 residues. V lost 3 bases to trimming and J lost 7 bases; unmatched junction nucleotides: 8. Germline V gene lookup returns CDR1 GTSNPN and CDR2 SVGIG (reference sequence).

The chain combines TRBV7-2 with TRBJ2-1, with 10 positions matching TRBD2. Germline loops: CDR1 SGHTA, CDR2 FQGNSA. The CDR3 contains 15 residues. The trim removed 5 bases at V and 3 bases at J, leaving 4 bases unmatched. The CDR3 is CASSTTSGIYNEQFF. The CDR3 coding sequence is TGTGCCAGCAGCACCACTAGCGGGATCTACAATGAGCAGTTCTTC. Supplemented by reference TRBV7-2 and TRBJ2-1, the full variable domain reads GAGVSQSPSNKVTEKGKDVELRCDPISGHTALYWYRQSLGQGLEFLIYFQGNSAPDKSGLPSDRFSAERTGGSVSTLTIQRTQQEDSAVYLCASSTTSGIYNEQFFGPGTRLTVL.

CDR3 loop: CASQTLGTGKETQYF. DNA of the CDR3: TGTGCCAGCCAGACCTTAGGGACAGGGAAAGAGACCCAGTACTTC. V and J are TRBV27 and TRBJ2-5; TRBD1 matches 9 bases. With 8 bases clipped from V and 3 bases from J, the junction kept 10 bases outside the gene matches. The CDR3 is made up of 15 amino acids. The germline gives CDR1 MNHEY, CDR2 SMNVEV (reference sequence).

The J gene is TRBJ1-2, the V gene TRBV7-8; possible D gene TRBD1, 6 bases. Germline V gene sequence: CDR1 SGHVS, CDR2 FQNEAQ. This CDR3 is 13 amino acids long. V dropped 2 bases and J dropped 2 bases, with 6 bases sitting between them. The chain's CDR3 is CASSLQGNYGYTF. In nucleotides, the CDR3 is TGTGCCAGCAGCTTACAGGGGAACTATGGCTACACCTTC.

V is TRBV11-2 and J is TRBJ2-2; TRBD1 matches at 7 bases. The CDR3 totals 15 residues. J gave up 3 bases and V 6 bases, and 7 bases lay outside the gene matches. The germline gives CDR1 SGHAT, CDR2 FQNNGV. DNA for the CDR3: TGTGCCAGCAGGCTAGGGGGCTTGGACACCGGGGAGCTGTTTTTT. Its protein product is CASRLGGLDTGELFF.

V usage is TRBV7-8 and J usage is TRBJ1-6, with D uncertain. Germline CDR1 is SGHVS and CDR2 is FQNEAQ. Trimming removed 5 bases from V and 8 bases from J, with 10 bases in between. The CDR3 spans 13 residues. CDR3 nucleotide sequence: TGTGCCAGCAGCGCACGATGGGATTCACCCCTCCACTTT. Translation: CASSARWDSPLHF.

The gene calls are TRBV9 and TRBJ2-5; TRBD1 aligns across 9 bases. V dropped 0 bases and J dropped 4; count of bases not matched to a gene: 4. The CDR3 contains 15 residues. Germline loops: CDR1 SGDLS, CDR2 YYNGEE. The CDR3 sequence is CASSVGDRDPETQYF. The DNA of the CDR3 is TGTGCCAGCAGCGTAGGGGACAGGGACCCAGAGACCCAGTACTTC.

The chain is built from TRBV7-8 and TRBJ2-7; perhaps TRBD1 as D (5 bases). Looked up from germline, CDR1 is SGHVS and CDR2 is FQNEAQ. The CDR3 totals 14 residues. V dropped 1 base and J dropped 5 bases, with 12 bases sitting between them. CDR3 protein: CASSLGSGLNEQYF. The CDR3 DNA is TGTGCCAGCAGCTTAGGCTCAGGGCTCAACGAGCAGTACTTC.

This clone was seen once. This rearrangement joins TRBV15 to TRBJ2-1; 8 bases line up with TRBD1. Germline loops: CDR1 LNHNV, CDR2 YYDKDF (reference sequence). This CDR3 has 15 residues. The V and J ends lost 3 bases and 6 bases, in that order; junction bases with no gene match: 7. CDR3 in amino acids: CATSSRDRSGNEQFF. The CDR3 DNA is TGTGCCACCAGCAGCCGGGACAGGAGTGGCAATGAGCAGTTCTTC.